This T cell receptor (beta chain) is from a study of regulatory T cells in long-lasting Graves disease. TCR beta libraries were built with iRepertoire HTBI primers and Arm-PCR of CDR3 regions. MiXCR, applied by TCRdb to the multiplex PCR reads, yields one record per CDR3 protein. The sample holds 500,000 to 800,000 distinct CDR3 sequences, around 32% seen once. Points from the study as a whole: With persistent disease, TRBV28, TRBJ1-2 and TRBJ2-5 were the favored segments. In persistent patients, shared public clonotypes (about 2,800) outnumbered those in new patients (around 1,000).

CDR3 length equals 15 residues. The V and J ends lost 3 bases and 1 base respectively, with 13 bases between them. Per germline, CDR1 MNHEY and CDR2 SMNVEV (reference sequence). A few counts support this clonotype. What it binds is unknown. The sample's time point: persistent/refractory GD, antithyroid drugs over 5 years with positive TRAb. From PBMCs, RNA was extracted and then used to make the TCR library. Patients met American Thyroid Association criteria for Graves' disease. This chain links TRBV27 with TRBJ2-7; tentative D call: TRBD1 (5 bases). This specimen consisted of peripheral blood mononuclear cells (PBMCs), obtained when the disease was refractory, from a patient treated with antithyroid drugs. This sequence originates from a female donor with Graves disease. The CDR3 DNA follows: TGTGCCAGCAGTTTCATGGACAACTTATCCTACGAGCAGTACTTC. It specifies CASSFMDNLSYEQYF.